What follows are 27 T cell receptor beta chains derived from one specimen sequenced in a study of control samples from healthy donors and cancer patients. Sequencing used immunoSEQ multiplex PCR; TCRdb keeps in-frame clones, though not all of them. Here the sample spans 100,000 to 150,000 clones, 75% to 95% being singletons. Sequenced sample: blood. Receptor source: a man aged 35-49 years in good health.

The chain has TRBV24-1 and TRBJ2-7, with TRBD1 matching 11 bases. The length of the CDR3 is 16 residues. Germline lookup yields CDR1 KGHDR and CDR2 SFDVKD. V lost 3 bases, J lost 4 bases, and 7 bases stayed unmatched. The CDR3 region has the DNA TGTGCCACCAGTGATCCCGGGACAGGGGGTTTTTACGAGCAGTACTTC. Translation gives CATSDPGTGGFYEQYF.

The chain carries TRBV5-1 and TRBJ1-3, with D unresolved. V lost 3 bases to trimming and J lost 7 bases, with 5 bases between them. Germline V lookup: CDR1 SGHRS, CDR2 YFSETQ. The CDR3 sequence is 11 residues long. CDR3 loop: CASSYSNTIYF. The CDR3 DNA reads TGCGCCAGCAGCTACTCCAACACCATATATTTT.

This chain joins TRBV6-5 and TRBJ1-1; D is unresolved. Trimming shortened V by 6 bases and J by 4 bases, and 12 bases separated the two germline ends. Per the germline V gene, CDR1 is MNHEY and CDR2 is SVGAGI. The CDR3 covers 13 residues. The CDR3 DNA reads TGTGCCAGCAGACCAGCCAGCGGCACTGAAGCTTTCTTT. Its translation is CASRPASGTEAFF.

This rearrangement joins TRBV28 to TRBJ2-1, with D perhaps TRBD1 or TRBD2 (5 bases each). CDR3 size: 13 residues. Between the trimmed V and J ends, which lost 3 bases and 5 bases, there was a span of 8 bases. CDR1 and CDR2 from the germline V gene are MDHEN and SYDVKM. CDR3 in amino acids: CASSLWGNNEQFF. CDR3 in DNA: TGTGCCAGCAGTTTGTGGGGGAACAATGAGCAGTTCTTC.

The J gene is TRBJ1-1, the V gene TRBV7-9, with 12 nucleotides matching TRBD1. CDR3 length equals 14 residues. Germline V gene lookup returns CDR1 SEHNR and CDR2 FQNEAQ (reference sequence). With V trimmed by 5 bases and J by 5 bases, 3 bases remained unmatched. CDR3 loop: CASSLGQGATEAFF. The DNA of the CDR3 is TGTGCCAGCAGCCTGGGACAGGGGGCGACTGAAGCTTTCTTT.

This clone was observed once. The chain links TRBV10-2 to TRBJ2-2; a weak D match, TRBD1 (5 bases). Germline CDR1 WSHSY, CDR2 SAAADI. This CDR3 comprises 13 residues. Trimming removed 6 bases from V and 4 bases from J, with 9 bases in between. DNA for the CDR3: TGCGCCAGCAGGGGGCGCCTCACCGGGGAGCTGTTTTTT. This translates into CASRGRLTGELFF.

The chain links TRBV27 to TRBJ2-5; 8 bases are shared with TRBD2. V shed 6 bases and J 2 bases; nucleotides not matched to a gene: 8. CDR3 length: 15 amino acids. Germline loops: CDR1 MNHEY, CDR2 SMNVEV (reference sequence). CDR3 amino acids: CASRQGLGIQETQYF. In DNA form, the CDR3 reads TGTGCCAGCAGGCAGGGACTAGGTATTCAAGAGACCCAGTACTTC.

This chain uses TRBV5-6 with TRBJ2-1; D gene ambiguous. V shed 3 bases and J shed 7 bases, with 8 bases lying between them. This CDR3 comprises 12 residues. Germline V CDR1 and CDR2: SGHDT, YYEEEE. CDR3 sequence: CASSSSRNEQFF. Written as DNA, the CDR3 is TGTGCCAGCAGCTCCTCGAGGAATGAGCAGTTCTTC.

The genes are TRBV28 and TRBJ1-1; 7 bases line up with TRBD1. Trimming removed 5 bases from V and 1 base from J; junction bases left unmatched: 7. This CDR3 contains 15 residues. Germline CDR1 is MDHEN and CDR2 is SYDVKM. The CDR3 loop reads CASSAGDSWNTEAFF. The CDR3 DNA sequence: TGTGCCAGCAGTGCCGGGGACAGCTGGAACACTGAAGCTTTCTTT.

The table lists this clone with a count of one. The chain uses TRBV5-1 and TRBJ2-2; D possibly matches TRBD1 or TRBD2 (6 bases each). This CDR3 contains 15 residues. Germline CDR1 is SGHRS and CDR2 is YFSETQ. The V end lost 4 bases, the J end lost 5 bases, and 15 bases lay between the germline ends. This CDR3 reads CASSETPGATGELFF. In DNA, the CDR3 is TGCGCCAGCAGCGAAACCCCGGGGGCTACCGGGGAGCTGTTTTTT.

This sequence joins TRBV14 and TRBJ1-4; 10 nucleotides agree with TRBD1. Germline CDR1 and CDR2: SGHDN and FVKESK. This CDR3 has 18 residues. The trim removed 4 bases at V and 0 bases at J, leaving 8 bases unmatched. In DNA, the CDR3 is TGTGCCAGCAGCCTACCGGGACAGGGGAGCTCAACTAATGAAAAACTGTTTTTT. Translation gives CASSLPGQGSSTNEKLFF.

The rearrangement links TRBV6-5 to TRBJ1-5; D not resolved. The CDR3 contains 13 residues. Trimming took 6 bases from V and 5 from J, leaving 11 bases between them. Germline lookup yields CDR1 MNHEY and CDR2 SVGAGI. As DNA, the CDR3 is TGTGCCAGCAGCTCAGTCGCGTATCAGCCCCAGCATTTT. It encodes CASSSVAYQPQHF.

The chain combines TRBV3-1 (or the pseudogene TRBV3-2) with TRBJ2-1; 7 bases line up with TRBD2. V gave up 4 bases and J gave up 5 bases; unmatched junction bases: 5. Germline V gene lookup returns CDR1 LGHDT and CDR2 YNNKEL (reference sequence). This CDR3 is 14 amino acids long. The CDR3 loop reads CASSRLAENNEQFF. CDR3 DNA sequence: TGTGCCAGCAGCCGGCTAGCGGAAAACAATGAGCAGTTCTTC.

Here the CDR3 reads CASSLSGGKFYTF. Written as DNA, the CDR3 is TGCGCCAGCAGCTTGTCGGGGGGGAAGTTCTACACCTTC. The chain has TRBV5-1 and TRBJ1-2, with D maybe TRBD1 (5 bases). The germline gives CDR1 SGHRS, CDR2 YFSETQ. This CDR3 contains 13 residues. V lost 1 base and J lost 10, with 14 bases in between. The whole variable domain, remainder taken from reference TRBV5-1 and TRBJ1-2, is KAGVTQTPRYLIKTRGQQVTLSCSPISGHRSVSWYQQTPGQGLQFLFEYFSETQRNKGNFPGRFSGRQFSNSRSEMNVSTLELGDSALYLCASSLSGGKFYTFGSGTRLTVV.

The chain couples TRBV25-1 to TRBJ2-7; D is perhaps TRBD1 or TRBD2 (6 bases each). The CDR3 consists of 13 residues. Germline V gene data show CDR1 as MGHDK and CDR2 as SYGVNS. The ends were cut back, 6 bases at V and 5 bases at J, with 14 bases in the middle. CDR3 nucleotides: TGTGCCAGCAGCACCAGGAGGGGGAACGAGCAGTACTTC. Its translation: CASSTRRGNEQYF.

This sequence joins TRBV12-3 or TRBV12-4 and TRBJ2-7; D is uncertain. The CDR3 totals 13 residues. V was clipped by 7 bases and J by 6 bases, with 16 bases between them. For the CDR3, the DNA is TGTGCCAGCACCCAGGTCGGCGCCGGCGAGCAGTACTTC. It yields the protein CASTQVGAGEQYF.

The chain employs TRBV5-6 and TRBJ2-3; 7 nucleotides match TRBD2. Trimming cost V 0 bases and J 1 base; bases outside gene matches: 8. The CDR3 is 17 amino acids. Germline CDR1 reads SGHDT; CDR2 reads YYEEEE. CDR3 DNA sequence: TGTGCCAGCAGCTTGGTGTTTTCGGGGGGACGCACAGATACGCAGTATTTT. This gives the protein CASSLVFSGGRTDTQYF.

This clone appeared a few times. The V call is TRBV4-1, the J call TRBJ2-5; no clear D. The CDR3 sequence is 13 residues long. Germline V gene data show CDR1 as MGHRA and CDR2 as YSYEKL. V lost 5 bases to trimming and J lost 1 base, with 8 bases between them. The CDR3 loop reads CASSKGSQETQYF. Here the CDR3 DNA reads TGCGCCAGCAGCAAGGGAAGCCAAGAGACCCAGTACTTC.

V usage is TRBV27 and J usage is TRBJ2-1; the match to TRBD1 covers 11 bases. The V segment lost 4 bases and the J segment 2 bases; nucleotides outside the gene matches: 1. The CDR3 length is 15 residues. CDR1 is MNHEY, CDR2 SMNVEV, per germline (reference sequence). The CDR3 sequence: CASSSDRGPYNEQFF. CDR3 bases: TGTGCCAGCAGTTCGGACAGGGGGCCCTACAATGAGCAGTTCTTC.

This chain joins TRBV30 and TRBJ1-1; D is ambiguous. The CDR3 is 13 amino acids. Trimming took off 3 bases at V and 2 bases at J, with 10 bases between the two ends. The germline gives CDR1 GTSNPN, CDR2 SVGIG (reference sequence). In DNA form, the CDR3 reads TGTGCCTGGAGGGGCTTGGGAAACACTGAAGCTTTCTTT. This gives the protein CAWRGLGNTEAFF.

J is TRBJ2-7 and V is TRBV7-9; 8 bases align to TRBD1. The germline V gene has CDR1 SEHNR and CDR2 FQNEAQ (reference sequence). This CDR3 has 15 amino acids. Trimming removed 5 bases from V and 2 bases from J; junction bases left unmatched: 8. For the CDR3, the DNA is TGTGCCAGCAGCGCCGGGACAGGTGTCGCCTACGAGCAGTACTTC. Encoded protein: CASSAGTGVAYEQYF.

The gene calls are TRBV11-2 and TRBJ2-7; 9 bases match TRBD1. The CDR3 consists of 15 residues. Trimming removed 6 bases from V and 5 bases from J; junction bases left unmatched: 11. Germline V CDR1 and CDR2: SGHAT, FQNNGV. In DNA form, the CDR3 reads TGTGCCAGCAGGACGAACAGGGGGCGAGGGGACGAGCAGTACTTC. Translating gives CASRTNRGRGDEQYF.

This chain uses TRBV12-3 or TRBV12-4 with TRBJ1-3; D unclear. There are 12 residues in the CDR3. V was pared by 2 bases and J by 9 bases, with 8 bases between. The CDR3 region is CASSLSPATIYF. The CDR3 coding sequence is TGTGCCAGCAGTTTAAGCCCTGCCACCATATATTTT.

The CDR3 nucleotides read TGCAGCGCCGGGACAGTCGGAAACACCATATATTTT. It translates to CSAGTVGNTIYF. The chain couples TRBV29-1 to TRBJ1-3, with 7 bases aligning to TRBD1. This CDR3 contains 12 residues. V lost 7 bases, J lost 4 bases, and 4 bases stayed unmatched. Germline CDR1 reads SQVTM; CDR2 reads ANQGSEA.

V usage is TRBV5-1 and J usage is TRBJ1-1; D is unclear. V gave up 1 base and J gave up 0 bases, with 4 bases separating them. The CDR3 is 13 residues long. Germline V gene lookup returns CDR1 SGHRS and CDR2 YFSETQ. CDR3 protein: CASSLWVNTEAFF. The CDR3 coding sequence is TGCGCCAGCAGCTTGTGGGTGAACACTGAAGCTTTCTTT.

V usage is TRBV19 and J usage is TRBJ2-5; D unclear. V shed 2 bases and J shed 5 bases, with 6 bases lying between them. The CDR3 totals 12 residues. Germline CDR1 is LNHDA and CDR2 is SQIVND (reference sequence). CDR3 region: CASSIPLETQYF. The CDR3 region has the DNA TGTGCCAGTAGTATACCCTTGGAGACCCAGTACTTC.

The CDR3 DNA reads TGTGCCAGCAGCCCCTCTTCGGATACGCAGTATTTT. As protein: CASSPSSDTQYF. The chain uses TRBV3-1 (or the pseudogene TRBV3-2) and TRBJ2-3; D gene unclear. V shed 4 bases and J shed 6 bases, with 8 bases lying between them. CDR1 and CDR2 (germline): LGHDT, YNNKEL (reference sequence). There are 12 residues in the CDR3.